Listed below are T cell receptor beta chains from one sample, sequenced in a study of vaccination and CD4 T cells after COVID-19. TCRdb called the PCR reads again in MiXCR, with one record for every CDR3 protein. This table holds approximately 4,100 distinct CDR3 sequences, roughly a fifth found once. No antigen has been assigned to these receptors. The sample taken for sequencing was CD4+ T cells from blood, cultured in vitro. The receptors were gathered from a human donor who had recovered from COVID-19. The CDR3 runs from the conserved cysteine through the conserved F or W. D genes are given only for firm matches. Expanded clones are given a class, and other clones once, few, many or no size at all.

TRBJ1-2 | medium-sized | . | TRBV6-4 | CASSAYLVVSGYTF | TGTGCCAGCAGTGCCTACCTTGTCGTCAGTGGCTACACCTTC
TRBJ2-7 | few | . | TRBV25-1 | CASRAPGSYEQYF | TGTGCCAGCAGGGCCCCAGGTTCCTACGAGCAGTACTTC
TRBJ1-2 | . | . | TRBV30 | CAWSRGGFNYGYTF | TGTGCCTGGAGCCGGGGGGGCTTTAACTATGGCTACACCTTC
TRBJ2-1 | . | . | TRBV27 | CASRLGGSSYNEQFF | TGTGCCAGCAGGTTGGGCGGCAGCTCCTACAATGAGCAGTTCTTC
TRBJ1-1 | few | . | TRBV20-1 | CSARRGPPEAFF | TGCAGTGCTAGGAGGGGACCGCCTGAAGCTTTCTTT
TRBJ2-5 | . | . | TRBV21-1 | CASRETQYF | TGTGCCAGTAGGGAGACCCAGTACTTC
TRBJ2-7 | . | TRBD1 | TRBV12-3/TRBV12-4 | CASSLKGAPGYAYEQYF | TGTGCCAGCAGTTTAAAGGGGGCGCCGGGCTATGCCTACGAGCAGTACTTC
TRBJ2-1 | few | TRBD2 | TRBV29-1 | CSVTSGAYNEQFF | TGCAGCGTAACTAGCGGGGCCTACAATGAGCAGTTCTTC
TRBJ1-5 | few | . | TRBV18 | CASSSQGVSQPQHF | TGTGCCAGCTCATCGCAGGGCGTAAGTCAGCCCCAGCATTTT
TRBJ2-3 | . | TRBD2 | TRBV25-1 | CASSGSGAITDTQYF | TGTGCCAGCAGTGGTAGCGGGGCGATCACAGATACGCAGTATTTT
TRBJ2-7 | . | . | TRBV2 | CASRETGEQYF | TGTGCCAGCAGAGAGACAGGCGAGCAGTACTTC
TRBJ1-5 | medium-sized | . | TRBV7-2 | CASAMSGNQPQHF | TGTGCCAGCGCCATGAGTGGCAATCAGCCCCAGCATTTT
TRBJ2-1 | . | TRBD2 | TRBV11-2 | CASSLGAGGRHEQFF | TGTGCCAGCAGCTTAGGGGCGGGGGGGCGGCATGAGCAGTTCTTC
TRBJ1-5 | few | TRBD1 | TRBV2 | CASSRDRDNQPQHF | TGTGCCAGCAGCCGGGACAGGGACAATCAGCCCCAGCATTTT
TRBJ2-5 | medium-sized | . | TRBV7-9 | CASSFGDGGMKETQYF | TGTGCCAGCAGCTTTGGAGATGGGGGGATGAAAGAGACCCAGTACTTC
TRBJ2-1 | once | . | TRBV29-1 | CSVEDPTYNEQFF | TGCAGCGTTGAAGATCCCACCTACAATGAGCAGTTCTTC
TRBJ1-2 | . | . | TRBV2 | CASSETQDNYGYTF | TGTGCCAGCAGTGAAACGCAGGATAACTATGGCTACACCTTC
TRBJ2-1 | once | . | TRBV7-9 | CASSLDSLNPYNEQFF | TGTGCCAGCAGCCTGGACAGCCTTAACCCCTACAATGAGCAGTTCTTC
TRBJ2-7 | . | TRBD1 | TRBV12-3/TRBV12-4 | CASSIGQGSEQYF | TGTGCCAGCAGTATTGGACAGGGCAGCGAGCAGTACTTC
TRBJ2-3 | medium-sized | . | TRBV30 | CAWGLADTQYF | TGTGCCTGGGGCCTGGCAGATACGCAGTATTTT
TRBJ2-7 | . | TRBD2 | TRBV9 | CASSVGSGGSYEQYF | TGTGCCAGCAGCGTAGGGAGCGGGGGATCCTACGAGCAGTACTTC
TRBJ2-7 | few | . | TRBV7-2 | CASSPTSFYEQYF | TGTGCCAGCAGCCCCACAAGCTTCTACGAGCAGTACTTC
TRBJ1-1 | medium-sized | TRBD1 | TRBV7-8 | CASSRQGWDTEAFF | TGTGCCAGCAGCCGACAGGGGTGGGACACTGAAGCTTTCTTT
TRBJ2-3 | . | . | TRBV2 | CASSSLSDTQYF | TGTGCCAGCAGTTCACTGTCAGATACGCAGTATTTT
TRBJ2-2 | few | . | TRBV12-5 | CASGLKGGGELFF | TGTGCTAGTGGTCTCAAAGGGGGCGGGGAGCTGTTTTTT
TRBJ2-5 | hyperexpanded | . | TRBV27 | CASSLSTGALETQYF | TGTGCCAGCAGTTTATCCACGGGGGCGTTGGAGACCCAGTACTTC
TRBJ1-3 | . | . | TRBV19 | CASPPIRGLSSGNTIYF | TGTGCCAGTCCCCCGATCAGGGGCCTTAGCTCTGGAAACACCATATATTTT
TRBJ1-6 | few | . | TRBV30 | CAWSGDPRYNSPLHF | TGTGCCTGGAGTGGGGACCCGAGGTATAATTCACCCCTCCACTTT
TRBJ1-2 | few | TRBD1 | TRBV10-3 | CAIRDRGNYGYTF | TGTGCCATCAGGGACAGGGGAAACTATGGCTACACCTTC
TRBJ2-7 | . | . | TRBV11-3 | CASSLYPGPYEQYF | TGTGCCAGCAGCTTATATCCAGGTCCCTACGAGCAGTACTTC
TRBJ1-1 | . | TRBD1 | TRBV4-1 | CASSQEATGDTEAFF | TGCGCCAGCAGCCAAGAGGCTACAGGGGACACTGAAGCTTTCTTT